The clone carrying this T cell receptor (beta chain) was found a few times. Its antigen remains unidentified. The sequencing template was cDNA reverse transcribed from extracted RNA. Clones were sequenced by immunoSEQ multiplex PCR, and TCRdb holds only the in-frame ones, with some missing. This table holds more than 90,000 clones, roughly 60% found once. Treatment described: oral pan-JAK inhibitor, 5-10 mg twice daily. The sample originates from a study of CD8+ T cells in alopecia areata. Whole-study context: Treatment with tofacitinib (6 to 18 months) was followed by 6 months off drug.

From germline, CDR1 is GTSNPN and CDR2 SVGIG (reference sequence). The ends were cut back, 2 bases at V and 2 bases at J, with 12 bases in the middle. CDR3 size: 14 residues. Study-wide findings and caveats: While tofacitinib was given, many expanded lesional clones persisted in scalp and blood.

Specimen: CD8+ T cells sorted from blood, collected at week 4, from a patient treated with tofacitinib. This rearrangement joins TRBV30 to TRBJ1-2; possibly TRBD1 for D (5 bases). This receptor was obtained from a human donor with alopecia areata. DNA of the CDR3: TGTGCCTGGAGTTCAGGGAGTCCGAACTATGGCTACACCTTC. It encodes CAWSSGSPNYGYTF.